Shown below are 11 T cell receptor beta chains from a single sample sequenced in a study of T-cell memory formation after mild COVID-19. TCRdb reprocessed the 5' RACE reads with MiXCR, giving one entry per CDR3 protein. This repertoire shows approximately 390,000 distinct CDR3 sequences, about a sixth found once; its top ten account for roughly 21%. Sequencing input: PBMCs or a T cell subset sorted from them (not recorded which). The receptors derive from a man aged 18-30 years who had mild COVID-19 (a few samples of this study predate the infection). Cell type and time point are not known.

The chain recombines TRBV27 with TRBJ1-6; 10 nucleotides agree with TRBD1. Germline values: CDR1 MNHEY, CDR2 SMNVEV (reference sequence). The trim removed 5 bases at V and 7 bases at J, leaving 8 bases unmatched. The CDR3 totals 16 residues. CDR3 nucleotides: TGTGCCAGCAGTCCCACCGACAGGGGGCTAAATTCACCCCTCCACTTT. Amino acids: CASSPTDRGLNSPLHF.

This clonotype has a single count. The chain links TRBV9 to TRBJ2-5; D remains ambiguous. Germline V CDR1 and CDR2: SGDLS, YYNGEE. Trimming removed 3 bases at V and 1 base at J, with 7 bases between. This CDR3 region has 13 residues. The CDR3, as DNA: TGTGCCAGCAGCGCCAGTGCCCAAGAGACCCAGTACTTC. Amino acid sequence: CASSASAQETQYF.

This clonotype has just a few counts. The chain carries TRBV12-3 or TRBV12-4 and TRBJ2-7; perhaps TRBD2 as D (5 bases). The CDR3 extends over 11 amino acids. Trimming stripped 5 bases from V and 7 bases from J, with 9 bases between. CDR3: CASSDYREQYF. CDR3 nucleotide sequence: TGTGCCAGCAGTGACTACAGAGAGCAGTACTTC.

The table lists this clonotype with many counts. The chain combines TRBV7-8 with TRBJ2-1; D is undetermined. The germline V gene encodes CDR1 SGHVS and CDR2 FQNEAQ. With 1 base removed from V and 4 bases from J, the gap between germline ends came to 5 bases. The CDR3 runs 13 residues. CDR3 sequence: CASSLDRYNEQFF. The CDR3 DNA is TGTGCCAGCAGCTTAGACAGATACAATGAGCAGTTCTTC. The entire variable domain, with the rest obtained from reference TRBV7-8 and TRBJ2-1, is as follows: GAGVSQSPRYKVAKRGQDVALRCDPISGHVSLFWYQQALGQGPEFLTYFQNEAQLDKSGLPSDRFFAERPEGSVSTLKIQRTQQEDSAVYLCASSLDRYNEQFFGPGTRLTVL.

This clonotype was seen a few times. V is TRBV4-3 and J is TRBJ1-2; a weak D match, TRBD1 (5 bases). Trimming removed 0 bases from V and 4 bases from J, with 12 bases in between. The CDR3 runs to 15 residues. Germline CDR1 and CDR2: LGHNA and YSLEER. The CDR3 region is CASSQDGHGPYGYTF. CDR3 in DNA: TGCGCCAGCAGCCAAGACGGACACGGCCCCTATGGCTACACCTTC.

J is TRBJ2-3 and V is TRBV20-1; either TRBD1 or TRBD2 may fit D (6 bases each). V was pared by 5 bases and J by 0 bases, with 12 bases between. The CDR3 sequence is 14 residues long. Germline V lookup: CDR1 DFQATT, CDR2 SNEGSKA (reference sequence). CDR3 DNA: TGCAGTGCTCCCGGGGGCACAAGCACAGATACGCAGTATTTT. Its protein is CSAPGGTSTDTQYF.

This clonotype was counted between two and nine times. This chain connects TRBV5-6 to TRBJ1-5; the D is unclear. V gave up 2 bases and J gave up 6 bases, with 27 bases separating them. This CDR3 spans 19 amino acids. Germline assignment: CDR1 SGHDT and CDR2 YYEEEE. The CDR3 nucleotides read TGTGCCAGCAGCTTCCGGCGTGCGGCAGGCCAAATATCCAGTCAGCCCCAGCATTTT. It codes for CASSFRRAAGQISSQPQHF.

The chain couples TRBV7-2 to TRBJ2-3, with TRBD2 matching 7 bases. The CDR3 is 14 amino acids. V trimming: 8 bases; J trimming: 0 bases; junction bases outside the gene matches: 5. Germline V gene data show CDR1 as SGHTA and CDR2 as FQGNSA. The CDR3 sequence is CASLWRGSTDTQYF. In nucleotides, the CDR3 is TGTGCCAGCCTCTGGCGGGGGAGCACAGATACGCAGTATTTT.

CDR3 amino acids: CSARKQGVKETQYF. The CDR3 nucleotides read TGCAGTGCTAGAAAGCAGGGGGTTAAGGAGACCCAGTACTTC. The rearrangement links TRBV20-1 to TRBJ2-5, with 7 bases lining up with TRBD1. CDR1 is DFQATT, CDR2 SNEGSKA, per germline (reference sequence). The V and J ends lost 2 bases and 5 bases, in that order; junction bases with no gene match: 8. The CDR3 extends over 14 amino acids.

The rearrangement links TRBV7-9 to TRBJ1-1, with D uncertain. Germline V gene data show CDR1 as SEHNR and CDR2 as FQNEAQ (reference sequence). The V and J ends lost 2 bases and 8 bases respectively, with 9 bases between them. The CDR3 totals 12 residues. The CDR3: CASSLYLTEAFF. CDR3 DNA sequence: TGTGCCAGCAGCTTATATTTGACAGAAGCTTTCTTT.

This clonotype was seen more than once but under ten times. The chain uses TRBV29-1 and TRBJ2-2; D possibly corresponds to TRBD1 (7 bases). Germline-derived CDR1 and CDR2 are SQVTM and ANQGSEA. The CDR3 covers 15 residues. The germline V and J ends were trimmed by 6 bases and 2 bases, with 16 bases remaining between them. The CDR3 spells CSVTDRDSNTGELFF. DNA for the CDR3: TGCAGCGTAACCGACAGGGACTCAAACACCGGGGAGCTGTTTTTT.